This note documents a single T cell receptor beta chain sequence. TCRdb's table, derived via immunoSEQ multiplex PCR, lists solely in-frame clones and lacks some. The sample shows about 210,000 clones, about 92% of them seen only once. This record belongs to a study of blood T cell repertoires in COVID-19. The V gene's germline CDR1 is KGHDR and CDR2 SFDVKD. The CDR3 contains 13 residues. Trimming took 7 bases from V and 1 from J; bases not matched to a gene: 2. The TCR originated in a man aged 25 to 45 with acute or convalescent COVID-19. The chain carries TRBV24-1 and TRBJ1-1; 7 bases agree with TRBD1. Material: peripheral blood. Written as DNA, the CDR3 is TGTGCCACCAGGGCAGGGGGGAACACTGAAGCTTTCTTT. Translating gives CATRAGGNTEAFF.